This T cell receptor (beta chain) was identified in a study of STAT5B mutations in CD4+ large granular lymphocyte leukemia. Findings and limits, study-wide: Top patient clones used TRBV06 genes more often: 8/27 versus 2/35 in controls. Approximately 25% of private leukemic clonotypes occurred rarely in other patients' non-leukemic repertoires.

The germline gives CDR1 SGHAT, CDR2 FQNNGV. V was cut by 5 bases and J by 1 base, with 8 bases left in between. The CDR3 contains 13 residues. Buffy coats from healthy blood donors served as controls. Remarks on this clone: The antigen remains undetermined.

Sequencing was at survey level. Assay used: immunoSEQ multiplex PCR; TCRdb lists only in-frame clones, some missing. The table includes about 23,000 clones, around three quarters detected once. The chain recombines TRBV11-2 with TRBJ1-1; D is uncertain. This TCR was sampled from a human donor in good health. Material: CD4+ T cells from blood buffy coats. Written as DNA, the CDR3 is TGTGCCAGCAGCCGCACACGGAACACTGAAGCTTTCTTT. It is translated as CASSRTRNTEAFF.